This is a list of T cell receptor beta chains from one sample in a study of CD8+CD57+ T cells in acquired aplastic anemia. TCRdb recomputed calls from the reads with MiXCR, one row per CDR3 protein. The sample includes more than 150,000 distinct CDR3 sequences, under 55% of them seen just once. Sample: sorted CD4+, CD8+, or CD8+CD57+ T cells (not recorded which) from PBMCs. The receptor set was obtained from a human donor with aplastic anemia. Each CDR3 is given with its conserved first and last residue. The D gene is left open where the match is weak. Rows give clone size only sometimes, using once, few, many, or a class for an expanded clone.

V	size	J	D	CDR3	DNA
TRBV5-6	many	TRBJ2-5	TRBD1	CASRGTGVETQYF	TGTGCCAGCAGAGGGACAGGGGTAGAGACCCAGTACTTC
TRBV6-5	NA	TRBJ2-1	NA	CASSHIGDEQFF	TGTGCCAGCAGTCACATTGGGGATGAGCAGTTCTTC
TRBV10-2	NA	TRBJ2-7	TRBD2	CASRGVSGGPYEQYF	TGCGCCAGCAGGGGAGTTAGCGGGGGTCCCTACGAGCAGTACTTC
TRBV12-3/TRBV12-4	many	TRBJ2-5	TRBD2	CASRPPGLAGGLETQYF	TGTGCCAGCAGACCCCCGGGACTAGCGGGAGGGCTCGAGACCCAGTACTTC
TRBV15	few	TRBJ1-6	NA	CATSRGWGTPLHF	TGTGCCACCAGCAGAGGATGGGGGACACCCCTCCACTTT
TRBV4-2	many	TRBJ1-3	NA	CASSHVVGTSGNTIYF	TGTGCCAGCAGCCACGTCGTTGGGACCTCTGGAAACACCATATATTTT
TRBV14	NA	TRBJ2-7	NA	CASSHPRDSYEQYF	TGTGCCAGCAGCCACCCTAGGGATTCCTACGAGCAGTACTTC
TRBV15	once	TRBJ1-6	NA	CASSQDRALNSPLHF	TGTGCCAGCAGCCAAGACCGGGCATTGAATTCACCCCTCCACTTT
TRBV20-1	NA	TRBJ2-5	NA	CSARVTGGLETQYF	TGCAGTGCTAGAGTTACGGGGGGCCTAGAGACCCAGTACTTC
TRBV29-1	NA	TRBJ1-1	NA	CSVVAGHTMNTEAFF	TGCAGCGTTGTAGCAGGACATACTATGAACACTGAAGCTTTCTTT
TRBV30	NA	TRBJ2-3	TRBD2	CAWSDGGSADTQYF	TGTGCCTGGAGTGATGGCGGGAGTGCAGATACGCAGTATTTT
TRBV19	NA	TRBJ2-4	NA	CASSIAGRGSDIQYF	TGTGCCAGTAGTATAGCAGGCAGGGGATCGGACATTCAGTACTTC
TRBV19	NA	TRBJ2-3	NA	CASSKIGGRGDTQYF	TGTGCCAGTAGTAAGATTGGTGGGCGCGGAGATACGCAGTATTTT
TRBV11-2	few	TRBJ2-1	NA	CASSQRSTARYNEQFF	TGTGCCAGCAGCCAAAGGAGCACAGCTAGATACAATGAGCAGTTCTTC
TRBV6-2/TRBV6-3	many	TRBJ1-1	NA	CASSPGRTEAFF	TGTGCCAGCAGCCCGGGGCGCACTGAAGCTTTCTTT
TRBV7-3	NA	TRBJ2-7	TRBD1	CASSFGQGFYEQYF	TGTGCCAGCAGCTTCGGACAGGGTTTCTACGAGCAGTACTTC
TRBV12-3/TRBV12-4	many	TRBJ1-6	NA	CASSSDWGNSPLHF	TGTGCCAGCAGTTCAGATTGGGGTAATTCACCCCTCCACTTT
TRBV4-2	NA	TRBJ2-7	NA	CASSQVAGPAYEQYF	TGTGCCAGCAGCCAAGTGGCAGGGCCAGCCTACGAGCAGTACTTC
TRBV15	NA	TRBJ2-7	NA	CATSRDPDEQYF	TGTGCCACCAGCAGAGACCCCGACGAGCAGTACTTC
TRBV29-1	NA	TRBJ1-4	NA	CSVEDNEKLFF	TGCAGCGTTGAAGATAATGAAAAACTGTTTTTT
TRBV7-8	once	TRBJ1-1	NA	CASSSTGGRVRTEAFF	TGTGCCAGCAGCTCTACAGGCGGGAGGGTGCGGACTGAAGCTTTCTTT
TRBV15	NA	TRBJ2-7	TRBD2	CATSRRRVAGAGEQYF	TGTGCCACCAGCAGACGGCGGGTAGCGGGAGCAGGGGAGCAGTACTTC
TRBV5-1	NA	TRBJ2-7	NA	CASSYDRPSYEQYF	TGCGCCAGCAGCTACGACAGGCCATCCTACGAGCAGTACTTC
TRBV11-2	few	TRBJ2-5	TRBD2	CASSSRWTSTGGAQETQYF	TGTGCCAGCAGCTCCCGTTGGACCTCGACCGGGGGGGCCCAAGAGACCCAGTACTTC
TRBV7-8	NA	TRBJ1-3	NA	CASSHITGKSGNTIYF	TGTGCCAGCAGCCATATAACAGGGAAATCTGGAAACACCATATATTTT
TRBV19	NA	TRBJ1-1	NA	CASSPSAGLNTEAFF	TGTGCCAGTAGCCCGAGCGCGGGCCTGAACACTGAAGCTTTCTTT